This TCR beta chain appears in the sequencing data of a study of T-cell reconstitution after alpha-beta-depleted transplantation in children (TCRdb year 2016). Some background on the complete study: Using TCR repertoire profiling, the study quantitatively followed how T-cell immune reconstitution unfolded in children after TCRalphabeta/CD19-depleted allogeneic hematopoietic cell transplantation.

This clonotype was observed a few times. It has no known antigen specificity. No base quality information exists; no much larger clone differs at one position. Per the publication, the treatment or condition label means: allogeneic hematopoietic cell transplantation with graft depleted of TCRalphabeta T cells and CD19 B cells. Transplant recipients were children who received TCRalphabeta/CD19-depleted allogeneic hematopoietic cell grafts. Broad study findings and their caveats: Over the following months the frequencies of hyperexpanded clones went down, and after one year T-cell counts and TCRbeta diversity were mostly credited to newly produced T cells. The apparently early alphabetaT-cell count recovery about two months after transplant was reportedly dependent on only several hundred rapidly expanded clones derived from non-depleted graft cells. The high TCRbeta diversity at day 60 in some patients was ascribed to recipient T cells and intrathymic progenitors that had survived conditioning.

The library was produced with PCR. The sample was run on an Illumina HiSeq 2500. Molecular barcoding was employed in the preparation of TCR libraries, with unique molecular identifiers being used to normalize TCRbeta repertoire quantification. TCRdb reran the public reads through fastp at Q25 and MiXCR, keeping productive beta chains. For every CDR3 protein sequence, its rows merge into one entry that carries the most common genes and DNA. The sample profile shows 98,000 or so distinct CDR3 sequences; roughly a quarter of them were found once. 20% to 25% of the sample goes to the ten largest clones. CDR1 and CDR2, per the germline V gene (reference sequence), are LNHNV and YYDKDF. V ends up 0 bases short and J 4 bases short, with an unmatched junction base count of 3. Taken from cysteine to phenylalanine, the CDR3 has 15 residues. Only the CDR3 DNA stays, 45 bases, in frame from base 1.

The V gene is TRBV15 and the J gene is TRBJ2-1, with 7 middle bases fitting TRBD2. This receptor was identified in a boy under 10 years old with acute lymphoblastic leukemia, due to receive a stem cell transplant. The material was PBMCs, obtained before TCRalphabeta/CD19-depleted stem cell transplant. The DNA sequence is given as TGTGCCACCAGCAGAGACCGTAGCGGGTACAATGAGCAGTTCTTC. Its translation is CATSRDRSGYNEQFF.